These T cell receptor beta chains were read from a single sample in a study of Graves' ophthalmopathy and Graves' hyperthyroidism. Via MiXCR, TCRdb re-called the multiplex PCR reads, giving one row per CDR3 protein. The sample yields hundreds of thousands of distinct CDR3 sequences, 40% seen once. The specimen sequenced was peripheral blood. The receptors shown here come from an adult man with Graves' ophthalmopathy. CDR3s include the opening cysteine and the closing phenylalanine or tryptophan. D genes are given only for firm matches. Clone size is stated in some rows and not others, as once, few, many or a class when expanded.

CDR3aa | CDR3nt | v_gene | d_gene | abundance | j_gene
CSASPFGAEAFF | TGCAGTGCTAGTCCTTTCGGCGCTGAAGCTTTCTTT | TRBV20-1 | - | few | TRBJ1-1
CASSFRDREAETQYF | TGTGCCAGCAGCTTCCGGGACAGGGAAGCAGAGACCCAGTACTTC | TRBV7-9 | TRBD1 | few | TRBJ2-5
CASSPWDSYGYTF | TGTGCCAGCAGCCCCTGGGACAGCTATGGCTACACCTTC | TRBV7-3 | TRBD1 | - | TRBJ1-2
CASTKRGSGGYTF | TGTGCCAGCACCAAAAGGGGATCTGGCGGCTACACCTTC | TRBV10-3 | - | few | TRBJ1-2
CSAPKGFIYGYTF | TGCAGTGCCCCGAAGGGGTTTATCTATGGCTACACCTTC | TRBV20-1 | - | - | TRBJ1-2
CSVERNAYEQYF | TGCAGCGTTGAAAGGAATGCCTACGAGCAGTACTTC | TRBV29-1 | - | many | TRBJ2-7
CAAGRPETQYF | TGTGCCGCGGGCAGGCCGGAGACCCAGTACTTC | TRBV10-3 | - | many | TRBJ2-5
CASSTGQGNTEAFF | TGCGCCAGCAGCACCGGACAGGGGAACACTGAAGCTTTCTTT | TRBV5-1 | TRBD1 | many | TRBJ1-1
CSARDLGQNNEKLFF | TGCAGTGCTAGAGATCTAGGACAGAATAATGAAAAACTGTTTTTT | TRBV20-1 | - | - | TRBJ1-4
CSVATGQGMNSPLHF | TGCAGCGTTGCCACGGGACAGGGGATGAATTCACCCCTCCACTTT | TRBV29-1 | TRBD1 | many | TRBJ1-6
CASSLRPTGGKETQYF | TGTGCCAGCAGCTTAAGACCGACCGGGGGGAAAGAGACCCAGTACTTC | TRBV7-8 | TRBD2 | - | TRBJ2-5
CARLVLVNTGELFF | TGTGCCAGGCTGGTGCTAGTTAACACCGGGGAGCTGTTTTTT | TRBV25-1 | - | - | TRBJ2-2
CASSPGTALRGQYF | TGTGCCAGCAGCCCGGGGACAGCGCTACGAGGGCAGTACTTC | TRBV5-6 | TRBD1 | - | TRBJ2-7
CASSYGQEAPEQYF | TGCGCCAGCAGCTACGGACAGGAAGCACCCGAGCAGTACTTC | TRBV10-2 | TRBD1 | - | TRBJ2-7
CASSLVLQGAKTQYF | TGTGCCAGCAGCTTAGTGCTCCAGGGGGCGAAGACCCAGTACTTC | TRBV7-2 | TRBD1 | - | TRBJ2-5
CSVDWQGADSNTEAFF | TGCAGCGTTGATTGGCAGGGGGCCGACTCGAACACTGAAGCTTTCTTT | TRBV29-1 | TRBD1 | many | TRBJ1-1
CASSLSTGSTEAFF | TGTGCCAGCAGCTTAAGTACGGGGAGCACTGAAGCTTTCTTT | TRBV7-3 | - | - | TRBJ1-1
CASSLEPSGRGEQYF | TGTGCCAGCAGCTTGGAGCCTAGCGGGAGAGGAGAGCAGTACTTC | TRBV5-4 | TRBD2 | few | TRBJ2-7
CSARDGAGGRYEQYF | TGCAGTGCTAGAGATGGAGCGGGAGGGAGGTACGAGCAGTACTTC | TRBV20-1 | TRBD2 | - | TRBJ2-7
CASSEDREPYEQYF | TGTGCCAGCAGTGAGGACCGTGAACCCTACGAGCAGTACTTC | TRBV6-5 | - | many | TRBJ2-7
CASVVGLGTEAFF | TGTGCCAGCGTTGTCGGCCTTGGCACTGAAGCTTTCTTT | TRBV25-1 | - | few | TRBJ1-1
CASSKTGADGNTIYF | TGTGCCAGCAGCAAGACAGGCGCCGATGGAAACACCATATATTTT | TRBV7-8 | - | - | TRBJ1-3
CASSKEQSLQPQHF | TGTGCCAGCAGTAAGGAGCAGTCTCTCCAGCCCCAGCATTTT | TRBV2 | - | many | TRBJ1-5
CASSLEWGPREQYF | TGTGCCAGCAGCTTAGAGTGGGGGCCCCGGGAGCAGTACTTC | TRBV7-2 | - | - | TRBJ2-7
CASSLYTSNTGELFF | TGTGCCAGCAGCTTATACACGTCGAACACCGGGGAGCTGTTTTTT | TRBV7-9 | - | few | TRBJ2-2
CASSFKGSGANVLTF | TGTGCCAGCAGCTTTAAGGGCTCTGGGGCCAACGTCCTGACTTTC | TRBV13 | - | - | TRBJ2-6
CASSLAWLAGGPANIQYF | TGTGCCAGCAGCTTAGCTTGGCTAGCGGGGGGGCCAGCAAACATTCAGTACTTC | TRBV11-1 | TRBD2 | - | TRBJ2-4
CAIQGASIGGSPLHF | TGTGCCATACAGGGGGCAAGTATCGGGGGTTCACCCCTCCACTTT | TRBV10-3 | TRBD1 | - | TRBJ1-6